One and the same sample provided the 9 T cell receptor beta chains below, sequenced in a study of blood T cell repertoires in COVID-19. Sequenced by immunoSEQ multiplex PCR; TCRdb stores in-frame clones only, minus some. Of 200,000 to 300,000 clones listed, more than 65% are singletons. The source material was peripheral blood. These receptors all stem from a middle-aged man who had recovered from COVID-19.

The chain has TRBV2 and TRBJ1-2; D not resolved. Germline CDR1 reads SNHLY; CDR2 reads FYNNEI. The V end was cut by 5 bases, the J end by 2 bases, with 9 bases between. There are 13 residues in the CDR3. The CDR3 sequence: CASSYTMNYGYTF. The DNA of the CDR3 is TGTGCCAGCAGTTACACAATGAACTATGGCTACACCTTC.

This clone has a handful of counts. The CDR3 region is CASSTRTSGGLDEQFF. CDR3 DNA: TGTGCCAGCAGCACGCGGACTAGCGGGGGGTTAGATGAGCAGTTCTTC. The chain joins TRBV3-1 (or the pseudogene TRBV3-2) to TRBJ2-1; TRBD2 aligns across 14 bases. This CDR3 is built from 16 residues. Trimming cost V 5 bases and J 8 bases; bases outside gene matches: 8. CDR1 is LGHDT and CDR2 is YNNKEL in the germline V gene (reference sequence).

V gene TRBV6-5 combines with J gene TRBJ1-1; unclear D gene. CDR1 and CDR2 from the germline V gene are MNHEY and SVGAGI. The V and J ends lost 7 bases and 4 bases respectively, with 16 bases between them. The CDR3 length is 14 residues. The CDR3: CASKARLAGTEAFF. DNA for the CDR3: TGTGCCAGCAAGGCCAGACTTGCCGGCACTGAAGCTTTCTTT.

This chain joins TRBV6-1 and TRBJ1-1, with D maybe TRBD1 (5 bases). Germline lookup yields CDR1 MNHNS and CDR2 SASEGT. The V gene lost 2 bases and the J gene lost 3 bases, with 10 bases spanning the gap. The CDR3 consists of 14 residues. CDR3 DNA sequence: TGTGCCAGCAGTGAACAAGGGGTTTACACTGAAGCTTTCTTT. Its protein product is CASSEQGVYTEAFF.

Of note for this clone: This may be a read error: a much more frequent sequence differs by one nucleotide. This chain uses TRBV7-2 with TRBJ2-3, with a possible D match to TRBD2 (5 bases). Trimming shortened V by 0 bases and J by 6 bases, and 7 bases separated the two germline ends. The CDR3 covers 13 residues. Germline V gives CDR1 SGHTA, CDR2 FQGNSA. The CDR3, as DNA: TGTGCCAGCAGCTTAGCGAGGGAGGATACGCAGTATTTT. Translated: CASSLAREDTQYF.

This sequence joins TRBV6-5 and TRBJ2-7; the D gene is possibly TRBD1 (6 bases). V lost 6 bases and J 0 bases, leaving 9 bases between the germline ends. Germline lookup yields CDR1 MNHEY and CDR2 SVGAGI. CDR3 size: 13 residues. For the CDR3, the DNA is TGTGCCAGCAGAAGACAGGCCTCCTACGAGCAGTACTTC. Residues: CASRRQASYEQYF.

CDR3 sequence (DNA): TGCGCCAGCAGCTTGGTTGCCAGGGGGCGTGGGGACTATGGCTACACCTTC. Its translation: CASSLVARGRGDYGYTF. The chain employs TRBV5-1 and TRBJ1-2; 8 nucleotides agree with TRBD1. V lost 0 bases, J lost 3 bases, and 10 bases stayed unmatched. Per germline, CDR1 SGHRS and CDR2 YFSETQ. This CDR3 contains 17 residues.

The chain carries TRBV7-2 and TRBJ1-1; TRBD1 matches at 8 bases. The germline V gene has CDR1 SGHTA and CDR2 FQGNSA. This CDR3 contains 13 residues. The J segment lost 5 bases and the V segment lost 2 bases, leaving 1 base of the junction unmatched. The CDR3 DNA reads TGTGCCAGCAGCTTACGACAGGGGACTGAAGCTTTCTTT. Translation gives CASSLRQGTEAFF.

The chain couples TRBV9 to TRBJ1-6; no firm D call. V was clipped by 0 bases and J by 11 bases, with 12 bases between them. The CDR3 is 14 residues long. CDR1 and CDR2 from the germline V gene are SGDLS and YYNGEE. CDR3 sequence: CASSVETVGAPLHF. CDR3 DNA sequence: TGTGCCAGCAGCGTAGAGACTGTTGGCGCACCCCTCCACTTT.